One and the same sample provided the 24 T cell receptor beta chains below, sequenced in a study of T cells in Graves' hyperthyroidism and ophthalmopathy. RNA transcripts served as the template for amplifying TCR beta CDR3 regions. The HTBI primer set served for first-round RT-PCR of the TCR CDR3. MiXCR, applied by TCRdb to the multiplex PCR reads, yields one record per CDR3 protein. The table includes around 440,000 distinct CDR3 sequences, approximately 14% detected once. Specimen: blood. These receptors were obtained from a woman aged 18 to 35 with Graves' hyperthyroidism.

The chain links TRBV7-2 to TRBJ1-1; 8 positions agree with TRBD1. The CDR3 is 12 residues long. Trimming took 10 bases from V and 6 from J; bases not matched to a gene: 7. From germline, CDR1 is SGHTA and CDR2 FQGNSA. Written as DNA, the CDR3 is TGTGCCATGGACAGGGCTCGGGCTGAAGCTTTCTTT. Protein sequence: CAMDRARAEAFF.

This clonotype was recorded many times. CDR3 amino acids: CSAREVTRGHNEQFF. DNA for the CDR3: TGCAGTGCTAGAGAAGTTACGCGGGGGCACAATGAGCAGTTCTTC. The rearrangement joins TRBV20-1 to TRBJ2-1; TRBD2 might be the D (7 bases). This CDR3 has 15 residues. Germline values: CDR1 DFQATT, CDR2 SNEGSKA (reference sequence). The V gene lost 0 bases and the J gene lost 5 bases, with 14 bases spanning the gap.

J is TRBJ2-1 and V is TRBV5-1, with 9 bases that match TRBD2. This CDR3 region has 15 residues. Germline-derived CDR1 and CDR2 are SGHRS and YFSETQ. V lost 4 bases and J lost 8; bases outside the gene matches: 10. CDR3 loop: CASSLVAGDPHEQFF. The CDR3 DNA reads TGCGCCAGCAGCCTCGTAGCGGGAGACCCCCATGAGCAGTTCTTC.

This clonotype was seen many times. CDR3 loop: CAINRGNRDEQYF. In DNA form, the CDR3 reads TGTGCCATCAACCGGGGGAATAGAGACGAGCAGTACTTC. The J gene is TRBJ2-7, the V gene TRBV10-3; maybe TRBD2 (6 bases). CDR3 length: 13 amino acids. The germline CDR1 and CDR2 sequences are ENHRY and SYGVKD. V was cut by 7 bases and J by 5 bases, with 15 bases left in between.

The sample holds a few counts of this clonotype. The chain uses TRBV5-4 and TRBJ2-1; TRBD2 might be the D (6 bases). Trimming took 0 bases from V and 10 from J, leaving 23 bases between them. Germline assignment: CDR1 SGHNT and CDR2 YYREEE (reference sequence). The CDR3 runs to 17 residues. CDR3 amino acids: CASSLANPRAGIVEQFF. In DNA form, the CDR3 reads TGTGCCAGCAGCTTGGCCAATCCCAGGGCGGGGATTGTGGAGCAGTTCTTC.

The table lists this clonotype with many counts. The chain has TRBV12-3 or TRBV12-4 and TRBJ1-5; 8 nucleotides line up with TRBD1. V lost 8 bases, J lost 6 bases, and 6 bases stayed unmatched. This CDR3 comprises 13 residues. The CDR3 is CASWPGGFQPQHF. The CDR3 nucleotides read TGTGCCAGCTGGCCAGGGGGCTTTCAGCCCCAGCATTTT.

This clonotype appeared a few times. The chain links TRBV19 to TRBJ1-2; D remains unclear. Trimming took 9 bases from V and 2 from J, leaving 19 bases between them. From germline, CDR1 is LNHDA and CDR2 SQIVND (reference sequence). The CDR3 has 15 amino acids. The CDR3 DNA reads TGTGCCAGCAAATCCGGGTCCGCGGGAAACTATGGCTACACCTTC. This translates into CASKSGSAGNYGYTF.

This chain joins TRBV7-2 and TRBJ2-1, with TRBD2 matching over 13 bases. The germline V gene encodes CDR1 SGHTA and CDR2 FQGNSA. The CDR3 loop spans 16 amino acids. After removal of 3 bases from V and 7 bases from J, the junction contained 6 bases not matched to a gene. The CDR3 is CASSFTSGRAGNEQFF. In DNA, the CDR3 is TGTGCCAGCAGCTTCACTAGCGGGAGGGCGGGGAATGAGCAGTTCTTC.

The chain couples TRBV20-1 to TRBJ2-7; 12 nucleotides agree with TRBD2. J lost 3 bases, V lost 6 bases, and 12 bases had no gene match. CDR1 and CDR2 (germline): DFQATT, SNEGSKA (reference sequence). The CDR3 covers 16 residues. For the CDR3, the DNA is TGCAGTGCCATCACTTCTAGCGGGAGGGCCTTCTACGAGCAGTACTTC. Encoded protein: CSAITSSGRAFYEQYF.

Of note for this clonotype: A much larger clone sits a single nucleotide away, making a read error possible. The V gene is TRBV9, the J gene TRBJ2-3; D call uncertain. The J call is uncertain, as TRBJ1-5 better fits the DNA end. This CDR3 has 20 residues. Germline CDR1 reads SGDLS; CDR2 reads YYNGEE. The CDR3 reads CASSVDPAGDARRVTDTQHF. As DNA, the CDR3 is TGTGCCAGCAGCGTAGATCCAGCGGGAGACGCCCGACGCGTCACAGATACGCAGCATTTT.

V gene TRBV4-1 combines with J gene TRBJ1-1, with 8 nucleotides matching TRBD1. The ends lost 3 bases at V and 3 bases at J; junction bases unmatched: 6. Germline lookup yields CDR1 MGHRA and CDR2 YSYEKL. This CDR3 contains 15 residues. This CDR3 is CASSQPSDRDTEAFF. The CDR3, as DNA: TGCGCCAGCAGCCAGCCCTCGGACAGGGACACTGAAGCTTTCTTT.

This clonotype was detected only a few times. The chain links TRBV24-1 to TRBJ1-6; tentative D call: TRBD1 (5 bases). V was shortened by 5 bases and J by 9 bases, with 10 bases between the two germline ends. The CDR3 length is 13 residues. Germline CDR1 reads KGHDR; CDR2 reads SFDVKD. CDR3 coding DNA: TGTGCCACCAGTGGGCTCCAGGGTTCACCCCTCCACTTT. The encoded protein is CATSGLQGSPLHF.

This rearrangement joins TRBV6-1 to TRBJ1-1; D unclear. Trimming took 4 bases from V and 4 from J, leaving 10 bases between them. Germline CDR1 is MNHNS and CDR2 is SASEGT. The CDR3 contains 13 residues. CDR3 sequence reads: CASSGPWGTEAFF. CDR3 in DNA: TGTGCCAGCAGTGGACCTTGGGGCACTGAAGCTTTCTTT.

The rearrangement uses TRBV20-1 and TRBJ2-1; 10 bases map to TRBD2. Trimming took 1 base from V and 10 from J; bases not matched to a gene: 1. Germline lookup yields CDR1 DFQATT and CDR2 SNEGSKA (reference sequence). This CDR3 is 12 amino acids long. CDR3 DNA: TGCAGTGCTAGAGGACTAGCGGGCGAGCAGTTCTTC. Protein sequence: CSARGLAGEQFF.

This clonotype was found a few times. The chain carries TRBV10-2 and TRBJ2-7, with D possibly matching TRBD2 (6 bases). Germline V gene data show CDR1 as WSHSY and CDR2 as SAAADI. V was trimmed by 3 bases and J by 2 bases, leaving 14 bases between them. This CDR3 is 15 amino acids long. CDR3 protein: CASSDSASDTYEQYF. The CDR3 DNA reads as TGCGCCAGCAGTGATTCTGCTAGCGACACCTACGAGCAGTACTTC.

This clonotype was detected many times. The V gene is TRBV27, the J gene TRBJ2-7; TRBD2 is a possible D gene (7 bases). The CDR3 loop spans 15 amino acids. Germline V lookup: CDR1 MNHEY, CDR2 SMNVEV (reference sequence). Trimming took off 0 bases at V and 6 bases at J, with 15 bases between the two ends. DNA for the CDR3: TGTGCCAGCAGTTTATCTTCGGGGGGCAAAGTCGAGCAGTACTTC. Translated: CASSLSSGGKVEQYF.

Only a few counts were recorded for this clonotype. The chain links TRBV12-3 or TRBV12-4 to TRBJ2-5; D is perhaps TRBD1 (5 bases). Trimming removed 7 bases at V and 0 bases at J, with 9 bases between. This CDR3 region has 13 residues. As DNA, the CDR3 is TGTGCCAGCACCGACAGAAACCAAGAGACCCAGTACTTC. Residues: CASTDRNQETQYF.

The sample holds a few counts of this clonotype. The chain recombines TRBV5-1 with TRBJ1-6; no definite D call. CDR1 is SGHRS, CDR2 YFSETQ, per germline. There are 16 residues in the CDR3. The V end lost 0 bases, the J end lost 5 bases, and 12 bases lay between the germline ends. For the CDR3, the DNA is TGCGCCAGCAGCTTGGATGGACGGTCAAATAATTCACCCCTCCACTTT. Protein product: CASSLDGRSNNSPLHF.

This chain links TRBV11-2 with TRBJ2-4; D may be TRBD1 or TRBD2 (5 bases each). Trimming took 5 bases from V and 4 from J, leaving 15 bases between them. Germline values: CDR1 SGHAT, CDR2 FQNNGV. This CDR3 has 15 amino acids. CDR3 sequence reads: CASSQRGAGKNIQYF. CDR3 nucleotides: TGTGCCAGCAGCCAAAGAGGGGCCGGGAAAAACATTCAGTACTTC.

There are many counts of this clonotype. The chain links TRBV6-2 or TRBV6-3 to TRBJ2-7; D is ambiguous. V lost 2 bases and J lost 3, with 11 bases in between. This CDR3 is built from 14 residues. Germline V lookup: CDR1 MNHEY, CDR2 SVGEGT. The CDR3 is CASSYGGSYYEQYF. CDR3 DNA sequence: TGTGCCAGCAGTTACGGCGGCAGCTACTACGAGCAGTACTTC.

This chain uses TRBV5-6 with TRBJ2-7; D is undetermined. Trimming removed 4 bases from V and 6 bases from J, with 11 bases in between. The CDR3 runs 12 residues. The germline gives CDR1 SGHDT, CDR2 YYEEEE. The CDR3 sequence is CASSRIRFEQYF. The CDR3 DNA follows: TGTGCCAGCAGCCGAATTCGGTTCGAGCAGTACTTC. Full variable domain (missing parts from reference TRBV5-6 and TRBJ2-7): DAGVTQSPTHLIKTRGQQVTLRCSPKSGHDTVSWYQQALGQGPQFIFQYYEEEERQRGNFPDRFSGHQFPNYSSELNVNALLLGDSALYLCASSRIRFEQYFGPGTRLTVT.

This clonotype was seen repeatedly, ten times or more. The rearrangement links TRBV20-1 to TRBJ2-3; 11 nucleotides agree with TRBD2. J gave up 2 bases and V 1 base, and 5 bases lay outside the gene matches. CDR3 length equals 16 residues. The germline V gene has CDR1 DFQATT and CDR2 SNEGSKA (reference sequence). CDR3 DNA: TGCAGTGCTAGAGTTCAACTAGCGGGGGACACAGATACGCAGTATTTT. Its protein product is CSARVQLAGDTDTQYF.

This clonotype was detected only once. The chain is built from TRBV7-2 and TRBJ2-1, with 8 bases identical to TRBD2. In germline, CDR1 is SGHTA, CDR2 FQGNSA. The CDR3 has 15 amino acids. Trimming took 2 bases from V and 9 from J; bases not matched to a gene: 9. The CDR3 protein is CASSLIGGLVIEQFF. The DNA for the CDR3 is TGTGCCAGCAGCTTAATAGGGGGACTAGTGATTGAGCAGTTCTTC.

Worth noting for this clonotype: One base away lies a much larger clone, so this may be a sequencing read error. The chain is built from TRBV29-1 and TRBJ1-1; maybe TRBD1 (5 bases). Germline CDR1 SQVTM, CDR2 ANQGSEA. The CDR3 contains 13 residues. In DNA, the CDR3 is TGCAGCGTTGAGCGACAGCTGAACACTGTAGCTTTCTTT. Translated, it gives CSVERQLNTVAFF.